This passage covers 31 T cell receptor beta chains from one sample sequenced in a study of T-cell reconstitution after alpha-beta-depleted transplantation in children (dated by TCRdb to between 2015 and 2016). Reading the label with the study, this specimen's treatment or condition is: allogeneic hematopoietic cell transplantation with graft depleted of TCRalphabeta T cells and CD19 B cells. Library prep was done by PCR. The sample was run on an Illumina HiSeq 2500. To normalize quantification of the TCRbeta repertoire, the TCR libraries were built with molecular barcoding that relied on unique molecular identifiers. TCRdb passed the public sequencing reads through fastp at Q25 and MiXCR, retaining productive beta sequences. Rows merge per CDR3 protein into single entries with the most common DNA and genes. The table for this sample lists fewer than 150,000 distinct CDR3 sequences; 8.5% to 10% of them were counted only once. The top ten constitute 24% of the sample.

Sequences were derived from PBMCs, mostly from graft donor cells, sampled 180 days after TCRalphabeta/CD19-depleted stem cell transplant. The receptors were sampled from a girl in the first two years of life who had a stem cell transplant for combined immunodeficiency, so the T cells may come from the graft donor.

This clonotype was observed a few times. The chain uses TRBV9 and TRBJ1-6; possible D gene TRBD1, 5 bases. Trimming pared 3 bases from V and 7 bases from J, leaving 11 bases between. The CDR3 sequence is 14 residues long. Germline loops: CDR1 SGDLS, CDR2 YYNGEE. CDR3 nucleotides: TGTGCCAGCAGCGCCACAGGTGACAATTCACCCCTCCACTTT. Translated: CASSATGDNSPLHF.

This CDR3 reads CASSPSALSTDTQYF. CDR3 in DNA: TGTGCCAGCAGCCCGTCAGCGTTGAGCACAGATACGCAGTATTTT. The chain has TRBV7-2 and TRBJ2-3, with D hard to call. The V gene's germline CDR1 is SGHTA and CDR2 FQGNSA. V was cut by 5 bases and J by 0 bases, with 12 bases left in between. The CDR3 has 15 residues.

This clonotype was seen only a few times. The J gene is TRBJ1-2, the V gene TRBV9, with unresolved D. V lost 4 bases and J 5 bases, leaving 18 bases between the germline ends. The CDR3 loop spans 15 amino acids. Germline-derived CDR1 and CDR2 are SGDLS and YYNGEE. The CDR3 nucleotides are TGTGCCAGCAGCTTAATTACCGGACGGCTTTATGGCTACACCTTC. It codes for CASSLITGRLYGYTF.

In DNA form, the CDR3 reads TGTGCCAGCTCACCTACAGGGACAGTACAAGAGACCCAGTACTTC. It translates to CASSPTGTVQETQYF. The chain recombines TRBV18 with TRBJ2-5; 7 bases align to TRBD1. With V trimmed by 3 bases and J by 2 bases, 6 bases remained unmatched. CDR1 KGHSH and CDR2 LQKENI come from the germline V gene. The CDR3 extends over 15 amino acids.

This clonotype was detected only once. This chain links TRBV12-3 or TRBV12-4 with TRBJ2-1; TRBD2 matches at 8 bases. The junction had 21 bases not matched to a gene; V was cut back by 11 bases and J by 0 bases. This CDR3 is built from 19 residues. Written as DNA, the CDR3 is TGTGCCTCCCAGTTTCTCGCTAGCGGGTCGATTAGCTCCTACAATGAGCAGTTCTTC. Protein product: CASQFLASGSISSYNEQFF.

This clonotype was observed a handful of times. The chain has TRBV12-3 or TRBV12-4 and TRBJ2-2; D is perhaps TRBD1 or TRBD2 (6 bases each). CDR3 length: 17 residues. The ends were cut back, 1 base at V and 5 bases at J, with 17 bases in the middle. The CDR3 loop is CASSLVSGAAGTGELFF. CDR3 DNA sequence: TGTGCCAGCAGTTTAGTTTCGGGGGCGGCAGGGACCGGGGAGCTGTTTTTT.

V and J are TRBV27 and TRBJ1-2; D unclear. There are 16 residues in the CDR3. V lost 5 bases, J lost 8 bases, and 24 bases lay in between. Per germline, CDR1 MNHEY and CDR2 SMNVEV (reference sequence). The CDR3 nucleotides read TGTGCCAGCAGTCCCCTTCCGGGCCGCCCCCCAGCGGGCTACACCTTC. It translates to CASSPLPGRPPAGYTF.

This clonotype was counted many times. The chain recombines TRBV12-3 or TRBV12-4 with TRBJ2-7, with TRBD1 matching over 8 bases. J gave up 3 bases and V 7 bases, and 8 bases lay outside the gene matches. The CDR3 runs 14 residues. The CDR3 sequence: CASNAPGQDYEQYF. The DNA for the CDR3 is TGTGCCAGCAATGCTCCGGGACAGGACTACGAGCAGTACTTC.

This clonotype was seen only a few times. CDR3 in amino acids: CSVGGGRRQETQYF. CDR3 DNA sequence: TGCAGCGTTGGCGGGGGCAGGAGACAAGAGACCCAGTACTTC. The V gene is TRBV29-1, the J gene TRBJ2-5; TRBD2 might be the D (7 bases). Germline V gene sequence: CDR1 SQVTM, CDR2 ANQGSEA. This CDR3 spans 14 amino acids. The germline V and J ends were trimmed by 4 bases and 2 bases, with 14 bases remaining between them.

This clonotype has just a few counts. This sequence joins TRBV20-1 and TRBJ2-2, with 7 positions matching TRBD1. V lost 2 bases, J lost 2 bases, and 5 bases stayed unmatched. The CDR3 has 15 amino acids. The V gene's germline CDR1 is DFQATT and CDR2 SNEGSKA (reference sequence). In DNA, the CDR3 is TGCAGTGCTAGAAAAAGGGGGCTAAACACCGGGGAGCTGTTTTTT. It translates to CSARKRGLNTGELFF.

This clonotype was found a few times. The chain recombines TRBV6-2 or TRBV6-3 with TRBJ2-2, with 9 positions matching TRBD2. The germline gives CDR1 MNHEY, CDR2 SVGEGT. Trimming removed 2 bases from V and 6 bases from J; junction bases left unmatched: 1. This CDR3 has 14 amino acids. The CDR3 nucleotides are TGTGCCAGCAGTTACGGGACTAGCTCCGGGGAGCTGTTTTTT. The encoded protein is CASSYGTSSGELFF.

This clonotype was seen a handful of times. The chain carries TRBV29-1 and TRBJ2-3; 8 bases match TRBD2. Germline V gives CDR1 SQVTM, CDR2 ANQGSEA. V shed 3 bases and J 5 bases; nucleotides not matched to a gene: 16. This CDR3 is built from 17 residues. This CDR3 reads CSVDPEEVGLAGDTQYF. The CDR3 DNA is TGCAGCGTTGACCCAGAAGAGGTCGGACTAGCTGGAGATACGCAGTATTTT.

The gene calls are TRBV20-1 and TRBJ2-5; 14 bases are shared with TRBD2. CDR1 is DFQATT, CDR2 SNEGSKA, per germline (reference sequence). The CDR3 runs to 18 residues. The V segment lost 3 bases and the J segment 4 bases; nucleotides outside the gene matches: 13. The DNA of the CDR3 is TGCAGTGCTAGGGGGACTAGCGGGGGTGCTCGCCCGGGAGAGACCCAGTACTTC. This encodes CSARGTSGGARPGETQYF.

In its sample, this clonotype was seen a few times. This CDR3 is CASSQRGRGTEAFF. The DNA for the CDR3 is TGCGCCAGCAGCCAACGGGGCAGGGGAACTGAAGCTTTCTTT. V usage is TRBV4-3 and J usage is TRBJ1-1; D is perhaps TRBD1 (6 bases). V dropped 2 bases and J dropped 5 bases, with 12 bases sitting between them. The CDR3 is made up of 14 amino acids. In germline, CDR1 is LGHNA, CDR2 YSLEER.

The chain recombines TRBV7-6 with TRBJ2-7; maybe TRBD2 (6 bases). Germline assignment: CDR1 SGHVS and CDR2 FNYEAQ. The CDR3 loop spans 13 amino acids. Trimming took off 8 bases at V and 6 bases at J, with 17 bases between the two ends. CDR3 nucleotides: TGTGCCAGCTCCGGGACTTACTTCTCCGAGCAGTACTTC. Protein product: CASSGTYFSEQYF. The full variable domain, completed using reference TRBV7-6 and TRBJ2-7, is GAGVSQSPRYKVTKRGQDVALRCDPISGHVSLYWYRQALGQGPEFLTYFNYEAQQDKSGLPNDRFSAERPEGSISTLTIQRTEQRDSAMYRCASSGTYFSEQYFGPGTRLTVT.

The J gene is TRBJ2-4, the V gene TRBV10-3, with TRBD1 matching over 7 bases. Losses at the gene ends were 2 bases for V and 11 bases for J; bases not matched to a gene: 3. The CDR3 has 12 residues. Per germline, CDR1 ENHRY and CDR2 SYGVKD. CDR3 region: CAISEGTELQYF. CDR3 coding DNA: TGTGCCATCAGTGAGGGGACAGAGCTTCAGTACTTC.

The V and J genes are TRBV27 and TRBJ2-1; D unresolved. Trimming removed 0 bases from V and 6 bases from J, with 6 bases in between. Looked up from germline, CDR1 is MNHEY and CDR2 is SMNVEV (reference sequence). The CDR3 totals 13 residues. CDR3: CASSLSNPNEQFF. The CDR3 region has the DNA TGTGCCAGCAGTTTATCGAACCCCAATGAGCAGTTCTTC.

This clonotype has a handful of counts. CDR3 sequence: CASSFDRGNTIYF. The DNA for the CDR3 is TGCGCCAGCAGCTTCGACAGGGGAAACACCATATATTTT. J is TRBJ1-3 and V is TRBV5-1; TRBD1 is a possible D gene (6 bases). This CDR3 has 13 residues. Trimming took 2 bases from V and 4 from J, leaving 7 bases between them. Germline lookup yields CDR1 SGHRS and CDR2 YFSETQ.

The chain joins TRBV29-1 to TRBJ2-3; D unclear. Germline CDR1 SQVTM, CDR2 ANQGSEA. With 5 bases removed from V and 1 base from J, the gap between germline ends came to 10 bases. CDR3 size: 13 residues. CDR3 loop: CSVMVERTDTQYF. CDR3 DNA sequence: TGCAGCGTTATGGTGGAGCGCACAGATACGCAGTATTTT.

This clonotype showed up just a few times. This chain joins TRBV20-1 and TRBJ1-5; no definite D call. Trimming removed 4 bases from V and 2 bases from J, with 9 bases in between. CDR1 and CDR2 from the germline V gene are DFQATT and SNEGSKA (reference sequence). The CDR3 has 13 amino acids. CDR3 protein: CSANRPGNQPQHF. CDR3 sequence (DNA): TGCAGTGCTAATAGACCGGGCAATCAGCCCCAGCATTTT.

This clonotype showed up just a few times. The CDR3 sequence is CSVIRTGGSGTQYF. CDR3 coding DNA: TGCAGCGTCATCCGGACAGGGGGCTCGGGGACGCAGTATTTT. The rearrangement joins TRBV29-1 to TRBJ2-3, with TRBD1 identical over 11 bases. Germline CDR1 SQVTM, CDR2 ANQGSEA. V shed 6 bases, J shed 9 bases, and the junction held 11 bases outside the gene matches. CDR3 length equals 14 residues.

In its sample, this clonotype was seen a few times. CDR3 residues: CASSSRTGRENIQYF. The CDR3 DNA follows: TGTGCCAGCAGTTCGCGGACAGGGCGTGAAAACATTCAGTACTTC. The V call is TRBV2, the J call TRBJ2-4; 8 positions match TRBD1. V shed 5 bases, J shed 5 bases, and the junction held 8 bases outside the gene matches. The CDR3 covers 15 residues. Looked up from germline, CDR1 is SNHLY and CDR2 is FYNNEI.

This clonotype was observed a few times. V gene TRBV4-2 combines with J gene TRBJ2-1, with a possible D match to TRBD1 (6 bases). Germline V gene lookup returns CDR1 LGHNA and CDR2 YNFKEQ. V lost 1 base, J lost 7 bases, and 20 bases lay in between. This CDR3 has 17 amino acids. The CDR3 region is CASSQALRGPPRNEQFF. The CDR3 bases are TGTGCCAGCAGCCAAGCCCTCAGGGGCCCCCCGCGGAATGAGCAGTTCTTC.

This clonotype was observed a few times. V and J are TRBV7-9 and TRBJ2-7, with D unclear. The V end lost 1 base, the J end lost 9 bases, and 19 bases lay between the germline ends. Per germline, CDR1 SEHNR and CDR2 FQNEAQ (reference sequence). CDR3 length equals 15 residues. The CDR3 reads CASSLVVLGPIGQYF. CDR3 in DNA: TGTGCCAGCAGCTTAGTGGTCCTGGGTCCCATCGGGCAGTACTTC.

This rearrangement joins TRBV19 to TRBJ2-7; D possibly matches TRBD1 or TRBD2 (5 bases each). Per the germline V gene, CDR1 is LNHDA and CDR2 is SQIVND (reference sequence). The V end lost 5 bases, the J end lost 0 bases, and 14 bases lay between the germline ends. This CDR3 has 15 residues. CDR3 coding DNA: TGTGCCAGTAGTGTCGGGGCAGCGGTCTCCTACGAGCAGTACTTC. Translation gives CASSVGAAVSYEQYF.

This clonotype was detected many times. V is TRBV7-2 and J is TRBJ2-3; D is perhaps TRBD1 (5 bases). Germline values: CDR1 SGHTA, CDR2 FQGNSA. The CDR3 consists of 15 residues. The germline V and J ends were trimmed by 8 bases and 4 bases, with 19 bases remaining between them. CDR3 in DNA: TGTGCCAGCTCTACCGCGACAGTTGTCCCAGATACGCAGTATTTT. Residues: CASSTATVVPDTQYF.

Notes on this clonotype: A read error may explain this, as a much larger clone is one base away. J is TRBJ1-2 and V is TRBV27; 8 bases align to TRBD1. Germline CDR1 MNHEY, CDR2 SMNVEV (reference sequence). The CDR3 is 13 residues long. Here the CDR3 reads CDSSFRQGYGYTF. CDR3 bases: TGTGACAGCAGTTTTAGACAGGGGTATGGCTACACCTTC.

The chain couples TRBV30 to TRBJ2-1; 7 bases are a match to TRBD2. The CDR3 spans 18 residues. CDR1 is GTSNPN and CDR2 is SVGIG in the germline V gene (reference sequence). Germline trimming cut 4 bases from V and 0 bases from J; bases unmatched to any gene: 15. The CDR3 spells CAWISTSPSGGSYNEQFF. The CDR3 DNA reads as TGTGCCTGGATTTCGACTAGCCCCAGCGGCGGCTCCTACAATGAGCAGTTCTTC.

This clonotype was picked up a small number of times. V and J are TRBV12-3 or TRBV12-4 and TRBJ1-6; D gene uncertain. The CDR3 runs to 15 residues. V shed 1 base and J shed 4 bases, with 8 bases lying between them. For the CDR3, the DNA is TGTGCCAGCAGTTTAGTAGGGCAGTATAATTCACCCCTCCACTTT. Translating gives CASSLVGQYNSPLHF.

J is TRBJ2-5 and V is TRBV21-1; the table's D call, TRBD1, was not checked against the DNA. TRBV21-1 constitutes a pseudogene. CDR3 size: 15 residues. In nucleotides, the CDR3 is TGTGCCAGCAGCCAGACCCCGACAGTTACGGAGACCCAGTACTTC. Amino acids: CASSQTPTVTETQYF.

J is TRBJ1-2 and V is TRBV5-1, with D possibly TRBD1 on 6 matching bases. CDR1 is SGHRS, CDR2 YFSETQ, per germline. CDR3 length: 14 amino acids. V was trimmed by 1 base and J by 3 bases, leaving 10 bases between them. The CDR3 sequence is CASSLQAGDYGYTF. In DNA, the CDR3 is TGCGCCAGCAGCTTGCAGGCAGGGGACTATGGCTACACCTTC. Full variable domain (rest looked up from reference TRBV5-1 and TRBJ1-2): KAGVTQTPRYLIKTRGQQVTLSCSPISGHRSVSWYQQTPGQGLQFLFEYFSETQRNKGNFPGRFSGRQFSNSRSEMNVSTLELGDSALYLCASSLQAGDYGYTFGSGTRLTVV.